The T cell receptor (beta chain) described here comes from a study of T cell changes during pregnancy in multiple sclerosis. Some clones are missing from TCRdb's copy, which holds only in-frame ones; the method was immunoSEQ multiplex PCR. The sample records some 60,000 clones, less than 95% being singletons. The CDR3 runs to 12 residues. Trimming removed 6 bases from V and 7 bases from J, with 12 bases in between. CDR1 is SNHLY, CDR2 FYNNEI, per germline. J is TRBJ1-2 and V is TRBV2; D might be TRBD1 (6 bases). This TCR was sampled from a female donor in good health, enrolled as a control in a pregnancy study. The sequencing used peripheral blood, collected in the first trimester of pregnancy. In DNA form, the CDR3 reads TGTGCCAGCAGGTATACAGGGATTGGCTACACCTTC. It is translated as CASRYTGIGYTF.